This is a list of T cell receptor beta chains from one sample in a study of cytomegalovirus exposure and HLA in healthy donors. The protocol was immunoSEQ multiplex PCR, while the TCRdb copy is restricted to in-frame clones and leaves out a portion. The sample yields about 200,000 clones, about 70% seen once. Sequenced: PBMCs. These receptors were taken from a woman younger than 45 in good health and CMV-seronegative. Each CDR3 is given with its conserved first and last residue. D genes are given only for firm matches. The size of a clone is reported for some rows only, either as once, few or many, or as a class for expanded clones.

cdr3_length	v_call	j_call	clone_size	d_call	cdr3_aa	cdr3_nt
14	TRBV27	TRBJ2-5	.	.	CASSFTGHSGEQYF	TGTGCCAGCAGTTTCACAGGACACTCGGGAGAGCAGTACTTC
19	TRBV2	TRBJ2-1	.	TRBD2	CASTIGVLAGGAPASEQFF	TGTGCCAGCACCATAGGTGTACTAGCGGGAGGTGCCCCGGCCAGTGAGCAGTTCTTC
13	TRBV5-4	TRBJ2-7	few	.	CASSSDSSYEQYF	TGTGCCAGCAGTTCGGACAGCTCCTACGAGCAGTACTTC
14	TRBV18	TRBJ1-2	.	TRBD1	CASSRDSETCGYTF	TGTGCCAGCTCGCGGGACAGCGAAACTTGTGGCTACACCTTC
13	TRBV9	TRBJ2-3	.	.	CASSVGVTDTQYF	TGTGCCAGCAGCGTAGGAGTGACAGATACGCAGTATTTT
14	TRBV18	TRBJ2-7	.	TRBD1	CASSTNRGLNEQYF	TGTGCCAGCTCAACTAACAGGGGGCTTAACGAGCAGTACTTC
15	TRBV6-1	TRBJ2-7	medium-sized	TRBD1	CASSLDRVGAYEQYF	TGTGCCAGCAGTCTCGACAGGGTAGGTGCCTACGAGCAGTACTTC
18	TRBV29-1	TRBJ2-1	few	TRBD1	CSVEVGPAGQGALCEQFF	TGCAGCGTTGAAGTCGGCCCGGCCGGGCAGGGGGCGCTTTGTGAGCAGTTCTTC
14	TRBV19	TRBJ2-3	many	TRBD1	CASRPGQGRDTQYF	TGTGCCAGTAGGCCGGGACAGGGAAGGGATACGCAGTATTTT
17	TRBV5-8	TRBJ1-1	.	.	CASSLALGSLMNTEAFF	TGTGCCAGCAGCTTGGCTCTAGGCAGCCTAATGAACACTGAAGCTTTCTTT
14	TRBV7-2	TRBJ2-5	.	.	CASSLGSGMETQYF	TGTGCCAGCAGCTTAGGATCGGGGATGGAGACCCAGTACTTC
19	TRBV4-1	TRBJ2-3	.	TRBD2	CASSQDPSLAGRSTDTQYF	TGCGCCAGCAGCCAAGACCCTAGCCTAGCGGGACGGAGCACAGATACGCAGTATTTT
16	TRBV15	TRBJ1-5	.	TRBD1	CATSREDRDSNQPQHF	TGTGCCACCAGCAGAGAAGACAGGGATAGCAATCAGCCCCAGCATTTT
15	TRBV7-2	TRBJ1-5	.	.	CASSARGARNQPQHF	TGTGCCAGCAGCGCCCGGGGGGCCCGCAATCAGCCCCAGCATTTT
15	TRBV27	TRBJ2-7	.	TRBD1	CASSSGQAFSYEQYF	TGTGCCAGCTCGTCGGGACAGGCTTTCTCCTACGAGCAGTACTTC
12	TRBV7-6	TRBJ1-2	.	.	CASSQYGNGYTF	TGTGCCAGCAGCCAATACGGGAATGGCTACACCTTC
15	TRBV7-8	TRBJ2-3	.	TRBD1	CASNPRGRSTDTQYF	TGTGCCAGCAACCCGAGGGGGCGAAGCACAGATACGCAGTATTTT
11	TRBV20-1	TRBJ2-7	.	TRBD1	CSARQGYEQYF	TGCAGTGCCCGACAGGGCTACGAGCAGTACTTC
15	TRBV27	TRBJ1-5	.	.	CASSLIGTPNQPQHF	TGTGCCAGCAGTTTAATAGGGACACCAAATCAGCCCCAGCATTTT